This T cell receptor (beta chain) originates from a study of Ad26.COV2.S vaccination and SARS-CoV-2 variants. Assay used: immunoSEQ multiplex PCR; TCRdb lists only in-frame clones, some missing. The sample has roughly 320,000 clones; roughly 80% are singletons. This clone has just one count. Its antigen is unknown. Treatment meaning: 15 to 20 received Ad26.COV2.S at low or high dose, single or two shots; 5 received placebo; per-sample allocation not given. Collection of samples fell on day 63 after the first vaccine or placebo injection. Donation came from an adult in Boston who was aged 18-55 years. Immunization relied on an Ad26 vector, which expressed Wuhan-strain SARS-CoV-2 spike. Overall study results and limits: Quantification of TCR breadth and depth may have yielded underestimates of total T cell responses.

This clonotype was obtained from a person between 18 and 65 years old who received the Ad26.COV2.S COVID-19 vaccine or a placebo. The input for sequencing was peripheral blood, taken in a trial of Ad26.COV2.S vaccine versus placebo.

The CDR3 region has the DNA TGTGCCAGCAGCACAGGGGGGCTTTATGGCTACACCTTC. It codes for CASSTGGLYGYTF. The chain combines TRBV12-3 or TRBV12-4 with TRBJ1-2; 8 bases agree with TRBD1. The CDR3 spans 13 residues. Unmatched junction bases numbered 5, after V lost 6 bases and J lost 5 bases.